This T cell receptor beta chain was sequenced for a study of blood T cell repertoires in COVID-19. About the study: The United States, Italy and Spain were the sources of the acute and convalescent COVID-19 samples.

Original processing notes: How many nucleated cells were present was estimated from reference gene primer amplification. Data came from immunoSEQ multiplex PCR; TCRdb stores just in-frame clones and leaves some out. That table furnishes V, J and clone size, whereas the DNA furnished D and trimming. The table records about 270,000 clones, about 89% of them present only once. Germline V gene data show CDR1 as SEHNR and CDR2 as FQNEAQ (reference sequence). This CDR3 is built from 13 residues. Trimming cost V 7 bases and J 6 bases, with 12 bases left between them. The chain combines TRBV7-9 with TRBJ2-2; D not resolved. The TCR originated in a man aged 40-55 years with active or convalescent COVID-19. Sequenced: peripheral blood. CDR3 in amino acids: CASNGAMPGELFF. The CDR3 region has the DNA TGTGCCAGCAACGGAGCCATGCCCGGGGAGCTGTTTTTT. Variable domain in full (rest from reference TRBV7-9 and TRBJ2-2): DTGVSQNPRHKITKRGQNVTFRCDPISEHNRLYWYRQTLGQGPEFLTYFQNEAQLEKSRLLSDRFSAERPKGSFSTLEIQRTEQGDSAMYLCASNGAMPGELFFGEGSRLTVL.